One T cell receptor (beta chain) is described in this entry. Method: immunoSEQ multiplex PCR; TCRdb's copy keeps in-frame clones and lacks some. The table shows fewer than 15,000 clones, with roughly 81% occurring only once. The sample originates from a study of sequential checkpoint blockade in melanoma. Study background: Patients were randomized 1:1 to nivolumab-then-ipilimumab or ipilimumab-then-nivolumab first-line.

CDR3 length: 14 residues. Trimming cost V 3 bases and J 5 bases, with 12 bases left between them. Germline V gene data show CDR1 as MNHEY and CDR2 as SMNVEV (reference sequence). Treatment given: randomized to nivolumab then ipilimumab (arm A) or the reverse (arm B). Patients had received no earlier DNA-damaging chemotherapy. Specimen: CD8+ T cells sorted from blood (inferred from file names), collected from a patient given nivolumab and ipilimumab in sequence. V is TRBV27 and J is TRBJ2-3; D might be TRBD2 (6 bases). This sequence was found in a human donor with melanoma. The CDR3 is CASSFGGAVDTQYF. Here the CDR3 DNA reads TGTGCCAGCAGTTTTGGCGGGGCGGTAGATACGCAGTATTTT.